These 19 T cell receptor beta chains came from one sample sequenced in a study of blood T cell repertoires in COVID-19. Data came from immunoSEQ multiplex PCR; TCRdb stores just in-frame clones and leaves some out. This sample yields 150,000 to 200,000 clones, of which around 79% are seen a single time; 17% belongs to the top ten. Sequencing was performed on peripheral blood. The receptors originated from a man between 60 and 75 years old with active or convalescent COVID-19.

This sequence joins TRBV25-1 and TRBJ2-5; 9 bases match TRBD1. J gave up 1 base and V 8 bases, and 8 bases lay outside the gene matches. Germline lookup yields CDR1 MGHDK and CDR2 SYGVNS. The CDR3 runs to 15 residues. This chain's CDR3 is CASGLRQGGQETQYF. CDR3 DNA sequence: TGTGCCAGCGGCTTACGACAGGGGGGCCAAGAGACCCAGTACTTC.

The chain uses TRBV2 and TRBJ2-7; D may be TRBD1 (6 bases). Germline lookup yields CDR1 SNHLY and CDR2 FYNNEI. V was shortened by 7 bases and J by 6 bases, with 22 bases between the two germline ends. The CDR3 consists of 15 residues. In DNA, the CDR3 is TGTGCCAGCAAGCCGCCGGGGAGACAGGCGAGCGAGCAGTACTTC. Translated, it gives CASKPPGRQASEQYF.

This clone was counted once. This chain connects TRBV5-1 to TRBJ2-1, with TRBD2 matching 9 bases. CDR1 SGHRS and CDR2 YFSETQ come from the germline V gene. The CDR3 is 15 amino acids. J gave up 5 bases and V 2 bases, and 5 bases lay outside the gene matches. The CDR3 nucleotides are TGCGCCAGCAGCTTCGGTATAGCGGGGGACAATGAGCAGTTCTTC. It specifies CASSFGIAGDNEQFF.

The chain has TRBV6-1 and TRBJ2-1, with a possible D match to TRBD2 (5 bases). V lost 1 base, J lost 9 bases, and 16 bases lay in between. Germline CDR1 MNHNS, CDR2 SASEGT. This CDR3 is built from 15 residues. The CDR3 loop is CASSEVLVKVSEQFF. The CDR3 region has the DNA TGTGCCAGCAGTGAAGTACTAGTTAAGGTAAGTGAGCAGTTCTTC.

This chain links TRBV7-9 with TRBJ2-1; D might be TRBD2 (6 bases). CDR1 SEHNR and CDR2 FQNEAQ come from the germline V gene (reference sequence). CDR3 length: 15 amino acids. The V end lost 0 bases, the J end lost 8 bases, and 14 bases lay between the germline ends. The CDR3 bases are TGTGCCAGCAGCTTAGCGGGGCCGACTAGGGATGAGCAGTTCTTC. This encodes CASSLAGPTRDEQFF.

The chain employs TRBV4-1 and TRBJ2-7; 12 bases line up with TRBD2. The V gene's germline CDR1 is MGHRA and CDR2 YSYEKL. The CDR3 has 19 amino acids. V lost 1 base to trimming and J lost 3 bases; unmatched junction nucleotides: 13. CDR3 in amino acids: CASSQATLGLAGRGYEQYF. The CDR3 nucleotides read TGCGCCAGCAGCCAAGCGACCCTTGGACTAGCGGGGAGAGGCTACGAGCAGTACTTC.

V is TRBV5-1 and J is TRBJ2-7; D is possibly TRBD2 (6 bases). V was shortened by 5 bases and J by 4 bases, with 13 bases between the two germline ends. The germline gives CDR1 SGHRS, CDR2 YFSETQ. There are 13 residues in the CDR3. The CDR3 nucleotides read TGCGCCAGCAGACAACTAGCAGAATACGAGCAGTACTTC. As protein: CASRQLAEYEQYF.

The V gene is TRBV6-5, the J gene TRBJ2-7, with TRBD2 matching 7 bases. V gave up 7 bases and J gave up 6 bases; unmatched junction bases: 12. The CDR3 consists of 14 residues. CDR1 and CDR2 from the germline V gene are MNHEY and SVGAGI. The CDR3 spells CASNGVGGSGEQYF. The CDR3, as DNA: TGTGCCAGCAATGGGGTGGGCGGGAGTGGCGAGCAGTACTTC.

The V call is TRBV9, the J call TRBJ2-6; D ambiguous. Germline CDR1 and CDR2: SGDLS and YYNGEE. This CDR3 has 14 amino acids. Deletions cut 3 bases from V and 6 bases from J, with 10 bases between. The CDR3 here is CASSDQASANVLTF. The CDR3 nucleotides are TGTGCCAGCAGCGACCAGGCCTCGGCCAACGTCCTGACTTTC. The full variable domain, completed using reference TRBV9 and TRBJ2-6, is DSGVTQTPKHLITATGQRVTLRCSPRSGDLSVYWYQQSLDQGLQFLIQYYNGEERAKGNILERFSAQQFPDLHSELNLSSLELGDSALYFCASSDQASANVLTFGAGSRLTVL.

The sample holds a few counts of this clone. The V and J genes are TRBV15 and TRBJ2-5; D is undetermined. The CDR3 extends over 14 amino acids. The V gene lost 2 bases and the J gene lost 1 base, with 8 bases spanning the gap. Looked up from germline, CDR1 is LNHNV and CDR2 is YYDKDF (reference sequence). CDR3 DNA sequence: TGTGCCACCAGCAGACGACAAGCCCAAGAGACCCAGTACTTC. This gives the protein CATSRRQAQETQYF.

This sequence joins TRBV7-2 and TRBJ2-3, with D tentatively TRBD1 (6 bases). Trimming shortened V by 3 bases and J by 0 bases, and 10 bases separated the two germline ends. The CDR3 contains 15 residues. Germline V gene sequence: CDR1 SGHTA, CDR2 FQGNSA. The CDR3 is CASSFRGLSTDTQYF. In nucleotides, the CDR3 is TGTGCCAGCAGCTTCAGGGGATTAAGCACAGATACGCAGTATTTT.

The chain employs TRBV18 and TRBJ1-5; 7 bases match TRBD1. The J segment lost 4 bases and the V segment lost 6 bases, leaving 3 bases of the junction unmatched. The germline CDR1 and CDR2 sequences are KGHSH and LQKENI. The CDR3 sequence is 13 residues long. The CDR3 loop is CASSQQGNQPQHF. The DNA of the CDR3 is TGTGCCAGCTCTCAACAGGGGAATCAGCCCCAGCATTTT.

The chain is built from TRBV19 and TRBJ2-2, with D possibly matching TRBD2 (5 bases). CDR1 and CDR2 from the germline V gene are LNHDA and SQIVND (reference sequence). Between the trimmed V and J ends, which lost 3 bases and 0 bases, there was a span of 8 bases. The CDR3 spans 15 residues. CDR3 nucleotide sequence: TGTGCCAGTAGTATGGCGGGCACGAACACCGGGGAGCTGTTTTTT. Amino acid sequence: CASSMAGTNTGELFF.

This clone showed up just a few times. V is TRBV4-2 and J is TRBJ2-7, with 10 bases matching TRBD2. There are 15 residues in the CDR3. Germline-derived CDR1 and CDR2 are LGHNA and YNFKEQ. The J segment lost 2 bases and the V segment lost 4 bases, leaving 5 bases of the junction unmatched. CDR3 residues: CASSRSGRAPYEQYF. CDR3 nucleotides: TGTGCCAGCAGCCGCAGCGGGAGGGCCCCCTACGAGCAGTACTTC.

V is TRBV20-1 and J is TRBJ2-4; 8 bases are a match to TRBD1. With V trimmed by 3 bases and J by 6 bases, 10 bases remained unmatched. Germline V CDR1 and CDR2: DFQATT, SNEGSKA (reference sequence). This CDR3 spans 15 amino acids. CDR3 sequence (DNA): TGCAGTGCTAGTGGGGGCAGGGGGCTTGGAAACATTCAGTACTTC. Its protein product is CSASGGRGLGNIQYF.

This clone was found once. Different DNA sequences within this sample yield the same CDR3. The chain recombines TRBV24-1 with TRBJ1-5, with D perhaps TRBD1 (5 bases). This CDR3 has 13 residues. Germline V CDR1 and CDR2: KGHDR, SFDVKD. V gave up 5 bases and J gave up 4 bases, with 8 bases separating them. CDR3 residues: CATSGGGNQPQHF. CDR3 sequence (DNA): TGTGCCACCAGTGGTGGGGGGAATCAGCCCCAGCATTTT.

The chain carries TRBV2 and TRBJ1-1, with TRBD1 identical over 7 bases. The CDR3 has 12 amino acids. Germline assignment: CDR1 SNHLY and CDR2 FYNNEI. J lost 10 bases, V lost 6 bases, and 8 bases had no gene match. This CDR3 is CASRPDRVGAFF. The CDR3 nucleotides are TGTGCCAGCAGACCCGACAGGGTTGGAGCTTTCTTT.

In its sample, this clone was seen a few times. The CDR3 region is CASSEADRVWHQPQHF. CDR3 sequence (DNA): TGTGCCAGCAGTGAAGCAGACAGGGTGTGGCATCAGCCCCAGCATTTT. The chain combines TRBV2 with TRBJ1-5; 7 bases map to TRBD1. Germline CDR1 SNHLY, CDR2 FYNNEI. This CDR3 has 16 amino acids. J gave up 5 bases and V 0 bases, and 7 bases lay outside the gene matches.

This clone was recorded once. V is TRBV30 and J is TRBJ1-6; TRBD1 matches at 9 bases. Germline values: CDR1 GTSNPN, CDR2 SVGIG (reference sequence). V was clipped by 1 base and J by 4 bases; unmatched bases: 2. CDR3 size: 15 residues. CDR3 DNA: TGTGCCTGGAGTGGACAGGGGGATTATAATTCACCCCTCCACTTT. This gives the protein CAWSGQGDYNSPLHF.